The source of this T cell receptor (beta chain) is a study of shared clonotypes between healthy human individuals. Profiled with immunoSEQ multiplex PCR; TCRdb holds only in-frame clones, not every one. The sample lists nearly 2 million clones; less than 95% were seen once. Naive-designated CD8 cells lacked CD45RO, were positively enriched for CCR7, and omitted terminally differentiated effector memory CD45RA+ cells. There are 15 residues in the CDR3. The V gene's germline CDR1 is MNHEY and CDR2 SMNVEV (reference sequence). V gave up 4 bases and J gave up 2 bases; unmatched junction bases: 4. V and J are TRBV27 and TRBJ1-1; 10 bases fit TRBD1. Sequencing was performed on naive CD8+ T cells sorted from blood. This TCR derives from a young man in good health. Here the CDR3 DNA reads TGTGCCAGCAGTTCCGGGACAGGGGTCAACACTGAAGCTTTCTTT. It translates to CASSSGTGVNTEAFF.